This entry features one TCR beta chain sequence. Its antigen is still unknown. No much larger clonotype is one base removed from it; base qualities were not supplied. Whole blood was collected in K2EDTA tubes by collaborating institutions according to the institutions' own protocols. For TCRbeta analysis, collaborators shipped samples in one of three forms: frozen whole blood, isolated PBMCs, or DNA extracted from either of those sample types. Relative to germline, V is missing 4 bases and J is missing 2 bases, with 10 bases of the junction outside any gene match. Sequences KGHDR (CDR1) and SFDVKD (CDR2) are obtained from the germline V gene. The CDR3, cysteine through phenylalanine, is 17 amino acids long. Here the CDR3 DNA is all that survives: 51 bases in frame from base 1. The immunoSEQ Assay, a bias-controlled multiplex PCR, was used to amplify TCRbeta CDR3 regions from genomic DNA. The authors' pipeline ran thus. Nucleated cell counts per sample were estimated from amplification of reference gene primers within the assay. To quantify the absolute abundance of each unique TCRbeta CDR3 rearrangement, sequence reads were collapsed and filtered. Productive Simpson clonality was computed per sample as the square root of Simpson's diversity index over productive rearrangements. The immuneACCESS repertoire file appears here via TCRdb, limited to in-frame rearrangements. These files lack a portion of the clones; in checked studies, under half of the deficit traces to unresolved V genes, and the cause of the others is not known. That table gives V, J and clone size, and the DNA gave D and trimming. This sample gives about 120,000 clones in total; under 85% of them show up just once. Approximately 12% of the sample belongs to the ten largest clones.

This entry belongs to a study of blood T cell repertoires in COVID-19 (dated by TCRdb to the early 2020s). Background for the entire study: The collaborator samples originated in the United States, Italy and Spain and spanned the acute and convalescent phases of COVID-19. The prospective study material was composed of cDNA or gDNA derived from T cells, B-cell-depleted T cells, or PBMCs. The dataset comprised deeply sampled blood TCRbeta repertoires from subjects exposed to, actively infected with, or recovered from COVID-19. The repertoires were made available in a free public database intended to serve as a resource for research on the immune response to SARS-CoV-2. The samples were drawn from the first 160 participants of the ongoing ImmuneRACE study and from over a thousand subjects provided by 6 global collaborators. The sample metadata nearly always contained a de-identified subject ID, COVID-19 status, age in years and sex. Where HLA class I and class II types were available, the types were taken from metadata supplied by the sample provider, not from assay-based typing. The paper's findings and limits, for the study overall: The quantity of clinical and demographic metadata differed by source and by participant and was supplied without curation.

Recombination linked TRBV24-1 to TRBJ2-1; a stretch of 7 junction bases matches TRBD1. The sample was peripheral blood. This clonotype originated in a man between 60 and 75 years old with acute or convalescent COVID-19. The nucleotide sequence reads TGTGCCACCAGTGACTCCCGGACAGGTCCTACCTACAATGAGCAGTTCTTC. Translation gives CATSDSRTGPTYNEQFF.